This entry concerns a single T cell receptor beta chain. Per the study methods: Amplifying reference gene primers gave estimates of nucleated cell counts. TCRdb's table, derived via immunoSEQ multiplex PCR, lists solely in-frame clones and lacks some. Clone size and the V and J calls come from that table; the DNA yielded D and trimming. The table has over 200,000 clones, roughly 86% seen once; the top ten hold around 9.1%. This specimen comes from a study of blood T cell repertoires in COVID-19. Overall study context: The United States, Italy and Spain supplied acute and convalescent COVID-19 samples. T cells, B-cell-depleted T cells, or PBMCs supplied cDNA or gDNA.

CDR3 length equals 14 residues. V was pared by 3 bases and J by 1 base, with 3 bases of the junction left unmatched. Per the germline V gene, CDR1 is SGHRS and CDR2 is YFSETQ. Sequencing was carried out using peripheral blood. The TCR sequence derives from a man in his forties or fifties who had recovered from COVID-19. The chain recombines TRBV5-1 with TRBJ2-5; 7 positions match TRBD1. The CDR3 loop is CASSSAGGQETQYF. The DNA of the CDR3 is TGCGCCAGCAGCTCAGCAGGGGGCCAAGAGACCCAGTACTTC.